This section outlines one T cell receptor (beta chain) sequence together with its context. No antigen is known for it. These data are taken from a study of post-analysis software for immune sequencing data. Study context: Some patients lacked subtype; others had relapsing-remitting, secondary progressive or progressive-relapsing disease. Overall study findings and caveats: When patients were compared with controls, about five TRBV segments were more frequent, TRBV5-6, TRBV5-1 and TRBV20-1 among them. Controls had significantly higher normalized Chao1 diversity than multiple sclerosis patients.

This CDR3 has 15 residues. The J segment lost 9 bases and the V segment lost 3 bases, leaving 4 bases of the junction unmatched. CDR1 is MNHEY, CDR2 SVGEGT, per germline. Researchers reported that TCR beta cDNA libraries carried unique molecular identifiers. One entry per CDR3 protein, called by TCRdb with MiXCR from the PCR reads. This sample yields hundreds of thousands of distinct CDR3 sequences, of which more than 50% are seen a single time; about 11% belongs to the top ten. The TCR comes from a girl aged 2 to 9 with multiple sclerosis. The chain is built from TRBV6-2 or TRBV6-3 and TRBJ2-1; 14 bases line up with TRBD2. Sequenced material: blood. The CDR3 DNA is TGTGCCAGCAGTTATGGGACTAGCGGGAGAACTGAGCAGTTCTTC. Protein product: CASSYGTSGRTEQFF.